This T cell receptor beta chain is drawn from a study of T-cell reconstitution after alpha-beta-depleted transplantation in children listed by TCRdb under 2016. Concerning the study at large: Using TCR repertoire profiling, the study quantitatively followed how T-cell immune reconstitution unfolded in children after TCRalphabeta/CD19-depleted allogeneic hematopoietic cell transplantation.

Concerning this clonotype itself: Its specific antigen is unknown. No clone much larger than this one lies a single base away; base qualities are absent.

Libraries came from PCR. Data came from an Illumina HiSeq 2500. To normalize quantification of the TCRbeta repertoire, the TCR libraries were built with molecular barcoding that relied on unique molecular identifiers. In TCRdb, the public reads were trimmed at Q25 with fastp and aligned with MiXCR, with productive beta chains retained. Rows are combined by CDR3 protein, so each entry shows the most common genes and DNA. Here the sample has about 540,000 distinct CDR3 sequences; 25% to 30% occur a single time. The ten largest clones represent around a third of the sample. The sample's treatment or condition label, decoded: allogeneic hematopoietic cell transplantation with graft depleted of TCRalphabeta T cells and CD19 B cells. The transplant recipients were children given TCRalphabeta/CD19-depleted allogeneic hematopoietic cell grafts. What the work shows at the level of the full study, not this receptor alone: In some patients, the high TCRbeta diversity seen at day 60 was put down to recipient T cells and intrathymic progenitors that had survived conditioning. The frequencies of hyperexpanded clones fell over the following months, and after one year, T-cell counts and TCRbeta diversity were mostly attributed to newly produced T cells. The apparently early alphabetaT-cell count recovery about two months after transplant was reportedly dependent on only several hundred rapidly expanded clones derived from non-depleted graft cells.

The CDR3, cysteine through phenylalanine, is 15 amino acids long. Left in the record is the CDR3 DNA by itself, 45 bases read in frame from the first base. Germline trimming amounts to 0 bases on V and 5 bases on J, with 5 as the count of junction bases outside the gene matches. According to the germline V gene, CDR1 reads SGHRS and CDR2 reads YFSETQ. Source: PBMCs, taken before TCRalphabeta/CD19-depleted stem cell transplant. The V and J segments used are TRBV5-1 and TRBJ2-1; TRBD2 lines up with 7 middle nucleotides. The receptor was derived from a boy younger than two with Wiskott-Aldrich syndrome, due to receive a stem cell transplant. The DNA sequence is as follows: TGCGCCAGCAGCTTGGTTAGCGGGCCTAACAATGAGCAGTTCTTC. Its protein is CASSLVSGPNNEQFF.